The subject of this entry is one T cell receptor (beta chain). The assay was immunoSEQ multiplex PCR, and TCRdb's table has in-frame clones only and misses some. The repertoire holds 150,000 to 200,000 clones, with 87% as singletons. Looked up from germline, CDR1 is SGHTA and CDR2 is FQGNSA. Between the trimmed V and J ends, which lost 5 bases and 0 bases, there was a span of 18 bases. There are 17 residues in the CDR3. This specimen comes from a study of blood T cell repertoires in COVID-19. Sample: peripheral blood. This sequence originates from a man aged 55 to 70 with active or convalescent COVID-19. V is TRBV7-2 and J is TRBJ2-3; D ambiguous. The CDR3 protein is CASSPRNLPVSTDTQYF. The CDR3 coding sequence is TGTGCCAGCAGCCCCCGTAATTTACCGGTTAGCACAGATACGCAGTATTTT.